The 4 T cell receptor beta chains given below trace back to one sample, sequenced in a study of blood T cell repertoires in COVID-19. The method was immunoSEQ multiplex PCR; TCRdb's version includes in-frame clones alone and lacks a portion of them. The table lists tens of thousands of clones, roughly nine tenths of them singletons, with about 7.7% in the top ten. Sequencing was carried out using peripheral blood. The receptors were gathered from a woman aged 40 to 55 with active COVID-19.

The CDR3 spells CASSLVFSGVTDTQYF. The CDR3 coding sequence is TGTGCCAGCAGCTTAGTCTTTAGCGGGGTAACAGATACGCAGTATTTT. The gene calls are TRBV11-3 and TRBJ2-3, with 8 bases matching TRBD2. Germline values: CDR1 SGHNT, CDR2 YENEEA. V shed 1 base and J 3 bases; nucleotides not matched to a gene: 6. CDR3 length: 16 amino acids. Full variable domain (outside the CDR3, taken from reference TRBV11-3 and TRBJ2-3): EAGVVQSPRYKIIEKKQPVAFWCNPISGHNTLYWYLQNLGQGPELLIRYENEEAVDDSQLPKDRFSAERLKGVDSTLKIQPAELGDSAVYLCASSLVFSGVTDTQYFGPGTRLTVL.

This rearrangement joins TRBV23-1 to TRBJ2-7; maybe TRBD1 (6 bases). TRBV23-1 is known as an ORF, though its function is uncertain. V was cut by 3 bases and J by 7 bases, with 10 bases left in between. The CDR3 contains 12 residues. The CDR3 protein is CASSQVTGEQYF. CDR3 bases: TGCGCCAGCAGTCAGGTTACAGGGGAGCAGTACTTC.

This chain uses TRBV7-8 with TRBJ1-1; a weak D match, TRBD1 (5 bases). Germline CDR1 is SGHVS and CDR2 is FQNEAQ. V lost 5 bases and J 3 bases, leaving 10 bases between the germline ends. The CDR3 extends over 13 amino acids. The CDR3 here is CASSPRGYTEAFF. CDR3 sequence (DNA): TGTGCCAGCAGCCCCCGGGGGTACACTGAAGCTTTCTTT.

The gene calls are TRBV4-1 and TRBJ2-7, with TRBD1 matching over 9 bases. The CDR3 runs to 15 residues. The ends lost 1 base at V and 3 bases at J; junction bases unmatched: 4. CDR1 is MGHRA, CDR2 YSYEKL, per germline. Here the CDR3 DNA reads TGCGCCAGCAGCCAAGTGGGGACAGGGAACTACGAGCAGTACTTC. Its protein is CASSQVGTGNYEQYF.